This T cell receptor beta chain is drawn from a study of blood T cell repertoires in COVID-19. Study-level information: In each case, the material was cDNA or gDNA derived from T cells, B-cell-depleted T cells, or PBMCs.

Germline CDR1 is SGHRS and CDR2 is YFSETQ. The CDR3 sequence is 16 residues long. Trimming stripped 0 bases from V and 0 bases from J, with 10 bases between. The repertoire was sequenced with immunoSEQ multiplex PCR; TCRdb's copy has only in-frame clones and lacks some. Of about 82,000 clones listed, roughly three quarters were seen once; the top ten hold roughly a third. The Seattle patients, enrolled during active infection, were followed longitudinally. J is TRBJ2-1 and V is TRBV5-1; D ambiguous. Sequencing was performed on peripheral blood. The clonotype comes from a man aged 55-75 years with COVID-19, enrolled during active disease. This chain's CDR3 is CASSLATASSYNEQFF. Here the CDR3 DNA reads TGCGCCAGCAGCTTGGCTACAGCAAGCTCCTACAATGAGCAGTTCTTC.